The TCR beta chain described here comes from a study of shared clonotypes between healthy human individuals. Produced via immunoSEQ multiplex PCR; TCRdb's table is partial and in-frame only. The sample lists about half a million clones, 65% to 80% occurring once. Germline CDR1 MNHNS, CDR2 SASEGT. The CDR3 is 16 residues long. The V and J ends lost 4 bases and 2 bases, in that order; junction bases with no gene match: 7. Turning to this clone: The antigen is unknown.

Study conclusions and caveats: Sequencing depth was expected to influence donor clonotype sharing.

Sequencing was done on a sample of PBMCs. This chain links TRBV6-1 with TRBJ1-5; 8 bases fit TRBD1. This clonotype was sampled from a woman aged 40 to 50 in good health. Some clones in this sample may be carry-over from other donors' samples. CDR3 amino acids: CASSGTGGWGNQPQHF. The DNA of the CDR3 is TGTGCCAGCAGTGGTACAGGGGGTTGGGGCAATCAGCCCCAGCATTTT.